Given below is one T cell receptor (beta chain) in context. Which antigen it targets is not known. Base qualities are missing; no much larger clone stands one base away. TCRdb names Illumina HiSeq 1500 as the instrument used. TCRdb passed the public sequencing reads through fastp at Q25 and MiXCR, retaining productive beta sequences. Rows are unified per CDR3 protein, each entry keeping the most common DNA and genes. A total of 180,000 or so distinct CDR3 sequences appear in this sample, about 18% of them only once. About 23% of the sample is held by the ten biggest clonotypes. This sample is drawn from a study of T cell repertoires in cytomegalovirus infection (dated by TCRdb to the late 2010s). With regard to the full study: The HLA type of each donor mattered for the analysis, because public TCR beta signatures pointed to carriage of CMV infection along with the matching HLA type. The full study reports these points: Cumulative frequency of public TCR beta family members discriminated carriers of CMV infection plus the relevant HLA type in this cohort and an independent 352-donor cohort. In the ex vivo response, HLA-C-restricted CMV-specific TCR beta clonotypes were dominant, and in two of eight donors the single most frequent clonotype came from this HLA-C-restricted group.

V and J are truncated by 5 bases and 0 bases respectively, leaving an intervening sequence of 11 bases. CDR1 and CDR2 are drawn from the germline V gene: SQVTM, ANQGSEA. The CDR3, from cysteine to phenylalanine, totals 13 residues. Solely the CDR3 DNA is kept, with 39 bases framed from the first base. The sample comprised CD8+ T cells from PBMCs. The TCR sequence derives from a human donor in good health (CMV status not recorded). Some clones in this sample may be carry-over from other donors' samples. The chain couples TRBV29-1 to TRBJ2-7; the D gene cannot be named for sure. The DNA reads as follows: TGCAGCGTTAACGAACCGCTCTCCTACGAGCAGTACTTC. It is translated as CSVNEPLSYEQYF.